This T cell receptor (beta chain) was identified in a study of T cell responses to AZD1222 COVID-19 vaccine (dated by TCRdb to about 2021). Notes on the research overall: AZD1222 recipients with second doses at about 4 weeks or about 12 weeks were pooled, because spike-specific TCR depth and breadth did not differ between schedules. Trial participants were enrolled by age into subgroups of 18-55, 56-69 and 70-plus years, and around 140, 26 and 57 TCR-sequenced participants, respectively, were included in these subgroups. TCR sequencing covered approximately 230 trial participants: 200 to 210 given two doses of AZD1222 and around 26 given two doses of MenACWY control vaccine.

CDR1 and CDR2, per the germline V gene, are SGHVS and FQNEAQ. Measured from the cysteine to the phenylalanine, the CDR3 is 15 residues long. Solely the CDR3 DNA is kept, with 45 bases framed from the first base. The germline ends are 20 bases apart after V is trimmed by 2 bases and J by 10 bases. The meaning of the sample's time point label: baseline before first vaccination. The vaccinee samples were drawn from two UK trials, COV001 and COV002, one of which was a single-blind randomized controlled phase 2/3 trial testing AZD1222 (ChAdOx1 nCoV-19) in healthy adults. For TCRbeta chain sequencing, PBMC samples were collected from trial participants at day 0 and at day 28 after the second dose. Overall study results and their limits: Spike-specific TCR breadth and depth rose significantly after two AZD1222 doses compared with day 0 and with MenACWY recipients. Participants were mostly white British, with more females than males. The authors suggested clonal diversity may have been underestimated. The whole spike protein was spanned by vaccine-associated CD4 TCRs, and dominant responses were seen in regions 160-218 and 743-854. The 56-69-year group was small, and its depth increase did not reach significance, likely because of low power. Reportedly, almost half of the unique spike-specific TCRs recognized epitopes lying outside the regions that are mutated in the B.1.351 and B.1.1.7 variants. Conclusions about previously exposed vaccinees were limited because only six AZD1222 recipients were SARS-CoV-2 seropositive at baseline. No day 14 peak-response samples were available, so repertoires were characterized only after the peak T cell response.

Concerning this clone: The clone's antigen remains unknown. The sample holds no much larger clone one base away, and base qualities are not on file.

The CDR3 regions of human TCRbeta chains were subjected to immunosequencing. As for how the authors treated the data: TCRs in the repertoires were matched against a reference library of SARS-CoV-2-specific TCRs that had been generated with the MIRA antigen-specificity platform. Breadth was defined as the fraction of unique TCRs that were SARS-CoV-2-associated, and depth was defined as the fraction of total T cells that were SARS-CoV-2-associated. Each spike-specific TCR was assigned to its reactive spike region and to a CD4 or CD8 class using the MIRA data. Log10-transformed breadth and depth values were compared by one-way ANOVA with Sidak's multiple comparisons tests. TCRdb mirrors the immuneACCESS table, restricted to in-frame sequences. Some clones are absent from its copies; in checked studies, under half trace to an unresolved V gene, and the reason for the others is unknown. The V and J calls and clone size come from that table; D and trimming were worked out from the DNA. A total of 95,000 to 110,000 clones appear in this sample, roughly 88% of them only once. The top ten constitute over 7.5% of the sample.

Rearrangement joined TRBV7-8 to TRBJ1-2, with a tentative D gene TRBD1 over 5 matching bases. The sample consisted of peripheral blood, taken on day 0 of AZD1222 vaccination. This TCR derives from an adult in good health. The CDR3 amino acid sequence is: CASSLSPGDPSNYTF. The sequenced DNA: TGTGCCAGCAGCTTATCGCCGGGGGACCCGTCAAACTACACCTTC.